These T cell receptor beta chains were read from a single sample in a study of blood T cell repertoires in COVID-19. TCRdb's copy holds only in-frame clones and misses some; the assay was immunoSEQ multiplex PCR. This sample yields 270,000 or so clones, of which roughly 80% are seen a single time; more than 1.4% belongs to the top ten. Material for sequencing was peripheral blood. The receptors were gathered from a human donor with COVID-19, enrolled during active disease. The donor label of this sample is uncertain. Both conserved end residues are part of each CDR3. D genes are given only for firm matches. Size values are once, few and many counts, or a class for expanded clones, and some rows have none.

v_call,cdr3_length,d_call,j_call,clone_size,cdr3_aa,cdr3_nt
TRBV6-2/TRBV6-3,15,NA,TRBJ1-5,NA,CASSLGHYSNQPQHF,TGTGCCAGCAGCTTGGGGCACTATAGCAATCAGCCCCAGCATTTT
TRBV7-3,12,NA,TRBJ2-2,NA,CASSSDSGELFF,TGTGCCAGCAGCTCGGACAGCGGGGAGCTGTTTTTT
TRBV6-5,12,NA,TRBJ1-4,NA,CASSQVGEKLFF,TGTGCCAGCAGTCAGGTCGGAGAAAAACTGTTTTTT
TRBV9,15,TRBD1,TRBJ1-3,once,CASSADRGAGNTIYF,TGTGCCAGCAGCGCCGACAGGGGTGCAGGAAACACCATATATTTT
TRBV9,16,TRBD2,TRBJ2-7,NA,CASSSGTSDVRDEQYF,TGTGCCAGCAGCTCAGGGACTAGCGACGTTCGGGACGAGCAGTACTTC
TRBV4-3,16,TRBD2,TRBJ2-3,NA,CASSQEYQRGADTQYF,TGCGCCAGCAGCCAAGAGTACCAGCGGGGAGCAGATACGCAGTATTTT
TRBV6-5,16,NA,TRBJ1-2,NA,CASSYGVGRGAGGYTF,TGTGCCAGCAGTTACGGAGTGGGCAGGGGCGCCGGTGGCTACACCTTC
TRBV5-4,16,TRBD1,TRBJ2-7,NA,CASSLSGTGGNYEQYF,TGTGCCAGCAGCTTATCCGGGACAGGGGGAAACTACGAGCAGTACTTC
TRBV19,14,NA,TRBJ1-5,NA,CASTGRGDNQPQHF,TGTGCCAGTACGGGCAGGGGAGACAATCAGCCCCAGCATTTT
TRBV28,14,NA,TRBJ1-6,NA,CASTRVGGNSPLHF,TGTGCCAGCACCAGGGTCGGCGGTAATTCACCCCTCCACTTT
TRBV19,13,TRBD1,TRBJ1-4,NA,CASSGTGDEKLFF,TGTGCCAGTTCCGGGACAGGGGATGAAAAACTGTTTTTT
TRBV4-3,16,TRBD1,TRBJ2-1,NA,CASSQVPGQGIGEQFF,TGCGCCAGCAGCCAAGTACCGGGACAGGGGATCGGGGAGCAGTTCTTC
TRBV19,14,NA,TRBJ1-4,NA,CASSKGTRQEKLFF,TGTGCCAGTAGTAAGGGGACACGGCAAGAAAAACTGTTTTTT
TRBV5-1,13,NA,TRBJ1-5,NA,CASSYNSNQPQHF,TGCGCCAGCAGCTATAATAGCAATCAGCCCCAGCATTTT
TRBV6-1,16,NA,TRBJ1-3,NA,CASSEGNIGAGNTIYF,TGTGCCAGCAGTGAAGGAAATATAGGGGCCGGAAACACCATATATTTT
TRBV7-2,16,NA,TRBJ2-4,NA,CASSLARVGARNIQYF,TGTGCCAGCAGCTTAGCTAGGGTGGGGGCTAGAAACATTCAGTACTTC
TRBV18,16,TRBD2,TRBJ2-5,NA,CASSPDSGRTGETQYF,TGTGCCAGCTCCCCGGATAGCGGGAGGACAGGGGAGACCCAGTACTTC